Presented here are 26 T cell receptor beta chains from one specimen sequenced in a study of T-cell reconstitution after alpha-beta-depleted transplantation in children. Preparation of the TCRbeta library was carried out with unique molecular identifiers. A single record per CDR3 protein comes from TCRdb applying MiXCR to the PCR reads. The sample yields approximately 240,000 distinct CDR3 sequences, about a tenth seen once. The source material was PBMCs from the stem cell graft donor, sampled from the stem cell graft. The receptor source for this set is a human donor who donated a stem cell graft to a child with acute lymphoblastic leukemia.

This clonotype was seen many times. The chain employs TRBV6-1 and TRBJ2-1; 12 bases line up with TRBD1. The CDR3 loop spans 15 amino acids. Germline loops: CDR1 MNHNS, CDR2 SASEGT. V lost 5 bases and J lost 8; bases outside the gene matches: 7. CDR3 loop: CASSLAGTGGYEQFF. The CDR3 region has the DNA TGTGCCAGCAGTCTAGCCGGGACAGGGGGCTATGAGCAGTTCTTC.

This clonotype was seen only a few times. The chain carries TRBV4-2 and TRBJ2-1; D could derive from TRBD1 or TRBD2 (5 bases each). There are 15 residues in the CDR3. The V gene's germline CDR1 is LGHNA and CDR2 YNFKEQ. V shed 8 bases and J shed 5 bases, with 19 bases lying between them. CDR3 sequence: CASLGVGEYHNEQFF. The CDR3 region has the DNA TGTGCCAGCTTGGGGGTGGGCGAGTATCACAATGAGCAGTTCTTC.

This clonotype was counted at least ten times. The genes are TRBV7-6 and TRBJ2-2; D possibly corresponds to TRBD1 (6 bases). CDR1 SGHVS and CDR2 FNYEAQ come from the germline V gene. The CDR3 runs to 15 residues. Trimming took 5 bases from V and 5 from J, leaving 15 bases between them. The CDR3 DNA reads TGTGCCAGCAGCCTCGGACAGCCCAAGACCGGGGAGCTGTTTTTT. Residues: CASSLGQPKTGELFF.

The J gene is TRBJ1-5, the V gene TRBV10-3; no firm D call. V lost 0 bases, J lost 3 bases, and 12 bases lay in between. The CDR3 consists of 16 residues. Per germline, CDR1 ENHRY and CDR2 SYGVKD. The CDR3 DNA sequence: TGTGCCATCAGTGAGTCAGGCTCGGGGTTCAATCAGCCCCAGCATTTT. Its protein is CAISESGSGFNQPQHF.

This clonotype was seen ten or more times. CDR3 sequence reads: CASSPTNEAFF. The CDR3 DNA follows: TGTGCCAGCAGCCCAACAAATGAAGCTTTCTTT. The rearrangement uses TRBV7-2 and TRBJ1-1; D is undetermined. The CDR3 has 11 residues. The V and J ends lost 5 bases and 7 bases respectively, with 8 bases between them. Germline CDR1 SGHTA, CDR2 FQGNSA.

This clonotype was observed at least ten times. This CDR3 is CASSLEQGHEQYF. DNA of the CDR3: TGTGCCAGCAGCTTAGAACAGGGCCACGAGCAGTACTTC. This chain links TRBV7-2 with TRBJ2-7, with D tentatively TRBD1 (6 bases). This CDR3 is 13 amino acids long. Germline values: CDR1 SGHTA, CDR2 FQGNSA. V was cut by 1 base and J by 5 bases, with 9 bases left in between. Complete variable domain (other parts from reference TRBV7-2 and TRBJ2-7): GAGVSQSPSNKVTEKGKDVELRCDPISGHTALYWYRQSLGQGLEFLIYFQGNSAPDKSGLPSDRFSAERTGGSVSTLTIQRTQQEDSAVYLCASSLEQGHEQYFGPGTRLTVT.

V and J are TRBV6-5 and TRBJ2-3, with 7 nucleotides matching TRBD2. The CDR3 spans 16 residues. Unmatched junction bases numbered 10, after V lost 3 bases and J lost 4 bases. In germline, CDR1 is MNHEY, CDR2 SVGAGI. CDR3 nucleotides: TGTGCCAGCAGTTATCGCGGGGGACCCATTTCAGATACGCAGTATTTT. This gives the protein CASSYRGGPISDTQYF.

The table lists this clonotype with many counts. This chain links TRBV6-6 with TRBJ1-4; 9 nucleotides align to TRBD1. The CDR3 has 15 residues. The ends lost 5 bases at V and 7 bases at J; junction bases unmatched: 8. Germline V gene data show CDR1 as MNHNY and CDR2 as SVGAGI (reference sequence). This CDR3 reads CASSPLGQGREKLFF. The DNA of the CDR3 is TGTGCCAGCAGTCCGCTCGGACAGGGGCGTGAAAAACTGTTTTTT.

This clonotype was observed a few times. The V call is TRBV10-3, the J call TRBJ2-6; D possibly matches TRBD1 or TRBD2 (6 bases each). Trimming stripped 6 bases from V and 0 bases from J, with 18 bases between. This CDR3 region has 18 residues. Germline V gives CDR1 ENHRY, CDR2 SYGVKD. In nucleotides, the CDR3 is TGTGCCATCAGCTTTTTCGGGGGCGCTGCCTCTGGGGCCAACGTCCTGACTTTC. The encoded protein is CAISFFGGAASGANVLTF.

This clonotype was detected many times. V usage is TRBV5-1 and J usage is TRBJ1-4, with TRBD1 matching over 11 bases. Germline CDR1 SGHRS, CDR2 YFSETQ. The CDR3 sequence is 16 residues long. Unmatched junction bases numbered 1, after V lost 3 bases and J lost 0 bases. CDR3 DNA sequence: TGCGCCAGCAGCTGGACAGGGGGCCCAACTAATGAAAAACTGTTTTTT. This gives the protein CASSWTGGPTNEKLFF.

This clonotype was seen only a few times. The J gene is TRBJ1-2, the V gene TRBV4-1; no firm D call. Germline V gene lookup returns CDR1 MGHRA and CDR2 YSYEKL. The CDR3 totals 15 residues. With 0 bases removed from V and 4 bases from J, the gap between germline ends came to 12 bases. CDR3 sequence: CASSQEEWILYGYTF. The CDR3 coding sequence is TGCGCCAGCAGCCAAGAAGAATGGATTCTCTATGGCTACACCTTC.

This clonotype came up many times. The V and J genes are TRBV5-1 and TRBJ2-2, with a weak D call TRBD2 (5 bases). The CDR3 is 16 residues long. The V gene's germline CDR1 is SGHRS and CDR2 YFSETQ. V lost 1 base, J lost 0 bases, and 10 bases lay in between. The CDR3 region has the DNA TGCGCCAGCAGCTTGAGTCTCGGGGCGAACACCGGGGAGCTGTTTTTT. Its protein is CASSLSLGANTGELFF.

This chain uses TRBV7-2 with TRBJ1-1; tentative D call: TRBD1 (6 bases). CDR3 length equals 14 residues. Germline lookup yields CDR1 SGHTA and CDR2 FQGNSA. V dropped 2 bases and J dropped 1 base, with 8 bases sitting between them. CDR3 in DNA: TGTGCCAGCAGCTTACAGGGGACGAACACTGAAGCTTTCTTT. Translated, it gives CASSLQGTNTEAFF.

This clonotype was counted many times. The V call is TRBV10-3, the J call TRBJ2-1; maybe TRBD2 (5 bases). Germline CDR1 ENHRY, CDR2 SYGVKD. This CDR3 has 16 residues. V was cut by 5 bases and J by 2 bases, with 16 bases left in between. The CDR3 loop is CAISSLGESTYNEQFF. As DNA, the CDR3 is TGTGCCATCAGTTCGTTGGGAGAGAGCACCTACAATGAGCAGTTCTTC.

This rearrangement joins TRBV7-8 to TRBJ2-3; 9 bases fit TRBD1. CDR1 and CDR2 (germline): SGHVS, FQNEAQ. CDR3 length equals 15 residues. J gave up 4 bases and V 3 bases, and 5 bases lay outside the gene matches. In DNA, the CDR3 is TGTGCCAGCAGCTTGGACAGGGGCGGCGCAGATACGCAGTATTTT. It translates to CASSLDRGGADTQYF.

Many counts were recorded for this clonotype. V and J are TRBV14 and TRBJ2-7; 8 bases align to TRBD2. CDR1 is SGHDN, CDR2 FVKESK, per germline. The V segment lost 2 bases and the J segment 3 bases; nucleotides outside the gene matches: 6. CDR3 size: 15 residues. Written as DNA, the CDR3 is TGTGCCAGCAGCCAACCCCGGGAGGGTGTCTACGAGCAGTACTTC. Translation: CASSQPREGVYEQYF.

This clonotype was recorded a few times. This chain connects TRBV9 to TRBJ2-7, with D perhaps matching TRBD1 or TRBD2 (7 bases each). This CDR3 has 13 residues. With 3 bases removed from V and 6 bases from J, the gap between germline ends came to 13 bases. Germline loops: CDR1 SGDLS, CDR2 YYNGEE. CDR3 nucleotides: TGTGCCAGCAGCGGGGGCAGGGGGGGCGAGCAGTACTTC. Protein: CASSGGRGGEQYF.

This clonotype showed up just a few times. This chain links TRBV12-3 or TRBV12-4 with TRBJ2-3, with TRBD2 identical over 13 bases. With 1 base clipped from V and 0 bases from J, the junction kept 1 base outside the gene matches. CDR3 length equals 17 residues. Here the CDR3 DNA reads TGTGCCAGCAGTTTAGTGGGACTAGCGGGGAGCACAGATACGCAGTATTTT. Translated: CASSLVGLAGSTDTQYF.

This clonotype was counted ten times or more. V is TRBV20-1 and J is TRBJ1-3, with D maybe TRBD1 (5 bases). CDR3 length equals 15 residues. Trimming left V 5 bases short and J 2 bases short, with 16 bases between. Germline V CDR1 and CDR2: DFQATT, SNEGSKA (reference sequence). The CDR3 nucleotides are TGCAGTGCTTCCCGGGACTTCGGGGCTGGAAACACCATATATTTT. Its protein is CSASRDFGAGNTIYF.

This clonotype was seen a few times. This rearrangement joins TRBV12-3 or TRBV12-4 to TRBJ2-1; D may match TRBD1 or TRBD2 (6 bases each). Trimming took 7 bases from V and 9 from J, leaving 16 bases between them. CDR3 size: 13 residues. CDR3 amino acids: CASKSGGGPEQFF. CDR3 sequence (DNA): TGTGCCAGCAAGAGCGGTGGGGGGCCTGAGCAGTTCTTC.

The chain recombines TRBV5-1 with TRBJ2-5; the D is unclear. From germline, CDR1 is SGHRS and CDR2 YFSETQ. The V gene lost 2 bases and the J gene lost 3 bases, with 8 bases spanning the gap. CDR3 size: 13 residues. The CDR3 reads CASSFQAEETQYF. DNA for the CDR3: TGCGCCAGCAGCTTTCAGGCAGAAGAGACCCAGTACTTC.

This clonotype was counted only a few times. The rearrangement uses TRBV7-8 and TRBJ1-2; 7 positions match TRBD1. CDR1 and CDR2 from the germline V gene are SGHVS and FQNEAQ. The CDR3 consists of 16 residues. The V and J ends lost 1 base and 0 bases, in that order; junction bases with no gene match: 5. The DNA for the CDR3 is TGTGCCAGCAGCTTAGAATCAGGGGGGGCTAACTATGGCTACACCTTC. Encoded protein: CASSLESGGANYGYTF.

There are a few counts of this clonotype. The J gene is TRBJ2-2, the V gene TRBV12-3 or TRBV12-4, with 9 bases lining up with TRBD1. The V segment lost 5 bases and the J segment 5 bases; nucleotides outside the gene matches: 9. This CDR3 spans 16 amino acids. DNA for the CDR3: TGTGCCAGCAGTCCCCCGGGACAGGGAGTTACCGGGGAGCTGTTTTTT. Protein product: CASSPPGQGVTGELFF.

This clonotype has only a few counts. This sequence joins TRBV11-2 and TRBJ2-3, with a possible D match to TRBD2 (5 bases). CDR3 length: 15 residues. The V and J ends lost 5 bases and 0 bases respectively, with 12 bases between them. CDR1 is SGHAT and CDR2 is FQNNGV in the germline V gene. The CDR3 DNA reads TGTGCCAGCAGCCGAGGGCCCGCTAGCACAGATACGCAGTATTTT. Protein sequence: CASSRGPASTDTQYF.

In DNA form, the CDR3 reads TGTGCCATCAGTGGGGGAATAGCGGGGGCCCAAGAGACCCAGTACTTC. Its translation: CAISGGIAGAQETQYF. V gene TRBV10-3 combines with J gene TRBJ2-5; TRBD2 matches 9 bases. This CDR3 comprises 16 residues. Germline V lookup: CDR1 ENHRY, CDR2 SYGVKD. The V and J ends lost 4 bases and 1 base, in that order; junction bases with no gene match: 7.

The table lists this clonotype with many counts. CDR3 coding DNA: TGCAGTGCTGGATGGGAAGAGACCCAGTACTTC. Translation: CSAGWEETQYF. The chain recombines TRBV20-1 with TRBJ2-5, with D unresolved. The CDR3 length is 11 residues. Germline V gives CDR1 DFQATT, CDR2 SNEGSKA (reference sequence). V was clipped by 5 bases and J by 3 bases, with 7 bases between them.